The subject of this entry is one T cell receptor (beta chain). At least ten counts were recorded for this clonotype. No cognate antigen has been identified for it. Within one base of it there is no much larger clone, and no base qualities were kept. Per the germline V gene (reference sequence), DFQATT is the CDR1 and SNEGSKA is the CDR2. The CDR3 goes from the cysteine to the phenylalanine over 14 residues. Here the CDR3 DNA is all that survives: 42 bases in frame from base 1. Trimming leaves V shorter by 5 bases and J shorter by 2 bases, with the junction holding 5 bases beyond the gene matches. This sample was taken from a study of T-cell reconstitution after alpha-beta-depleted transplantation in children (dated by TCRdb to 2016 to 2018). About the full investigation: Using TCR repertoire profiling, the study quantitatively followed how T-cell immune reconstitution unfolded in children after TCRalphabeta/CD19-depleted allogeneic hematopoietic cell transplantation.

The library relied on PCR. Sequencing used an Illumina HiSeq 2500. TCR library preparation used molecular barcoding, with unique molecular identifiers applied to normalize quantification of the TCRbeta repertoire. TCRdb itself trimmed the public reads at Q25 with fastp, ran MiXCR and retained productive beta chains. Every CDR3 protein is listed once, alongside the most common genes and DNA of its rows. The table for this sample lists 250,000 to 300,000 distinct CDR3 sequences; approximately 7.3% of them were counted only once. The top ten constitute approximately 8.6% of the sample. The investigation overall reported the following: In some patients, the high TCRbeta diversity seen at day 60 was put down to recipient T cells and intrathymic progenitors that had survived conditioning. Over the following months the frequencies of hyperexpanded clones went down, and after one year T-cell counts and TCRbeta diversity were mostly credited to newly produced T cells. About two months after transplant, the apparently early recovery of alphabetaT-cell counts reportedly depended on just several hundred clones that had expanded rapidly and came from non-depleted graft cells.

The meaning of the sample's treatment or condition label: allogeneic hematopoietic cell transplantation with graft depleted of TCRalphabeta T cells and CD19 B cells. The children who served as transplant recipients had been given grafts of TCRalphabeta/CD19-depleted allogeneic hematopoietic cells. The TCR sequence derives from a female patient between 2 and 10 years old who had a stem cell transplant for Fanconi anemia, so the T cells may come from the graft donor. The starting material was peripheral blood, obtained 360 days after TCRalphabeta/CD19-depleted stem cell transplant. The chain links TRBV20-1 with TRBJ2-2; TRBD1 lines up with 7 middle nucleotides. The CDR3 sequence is CSAQQGTNTGELFF. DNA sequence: TGCAGTGCTCAACAGGGGACCAACACCGGGGAGCTGTTTTTT.